These 25 T cell receptor beta chains came from one sample sequenced in a study of neurological immune-mediated disorders. TCRdb recomputed calls from the 5' RACE reads with MiXCR, one row per CDR3 protein. The repertoire has tens of thousands of distinct CDR3 sequences, roughly a sixth of them found once; the top ten carry less than 20%. The sequenced sample consisted of PBMCs. Receptors were obtained from a woman between 40 and 50 years old in good health.

This clonotype was counted many times. This chain uses TRBV6-1 with TRBJ1-6; D gene unclear. This CDR3 region has 14 residues. Trimming shortened V by 3 bases and J by 10 bases, and 13 bases separated the two germline ends. The germline gives CDR1 MNHNS, CDR2 SASEGT. CDR3 sequence reads: CASSDWDKVSPLHF. CDR3 DNA: TGTGCCAGCAGTGATTGGGATAAAGTGTCACCCCTCCACTTT.

This clonotype was recorded at least ten times. The CDR3 coding sequence is TGTGCCAGCAGCCAAAGCGTCGGGGCGGACAATGAGCAGTTCTTC. Protein sequence: CASSQSVGADNEQFF. The chain employs TRBV7-2 and TRBJ2-1, with D perhaps assigned TRBD1 or TRBD2 (5 bases each). V lost 5 bases, J lost 5 bases, and 16 bases lay in between. This CDR3 comprises 15 residues. Germline V gives CDR1 SGHTA, CDR2 FQGNSA.

The table lists this clonotype with many counts. This chain links TRBV7-2 with TRBJ1-2; 8 positions match TRBD1. Germline CDR1 is SGHTA and CDR2 is FQGNSA. The V gene end was trimmed by 1 base and the J gene end by 8 bases; junction bases not matched to a gene: 9. The length of the CDR3 is 15 residues. In DNA form, the CDR3 reads TGTGCCAGCAGCTTAGGATCAGGGGGCATCTACGGCTACACCTTC. Translation: CASSLGSGGIYGYTF.

The chain is built from TRBV6-1 and TRBJ2-7; possible D gene TRBD1, 6 bases. Germline V CDR1 and CDR2: MNHNS, SASEGT. The CDR3 is 12 amino acids. The V gene lost 6 bases and the J gene lost 7 bases, with 13 bases spanning the gap. The CDR3 DNA reads TGTGCCAGCAGCCCCAGGGGTTGGGAGCAGTACTTC. This gives the protein CASSPRGWEQYF.

V usage is TRBV3-1 and J usage is TRBJ2-1; the D call may be TRBD1 or TRBD2 (6 bases each). CDR3 size: 17 residues. V lost 0 bases and J lost 13, with 25 bases in between. The V gene's germline CDR1 is LGHDT and CDR2 YNNKEL (reference sequence). CDR3 loop: CASSQDGLLGGGVDQFF. The CDR3 DNA sequence: TGTGCCAGCAGCCAAGATGGACTGCTGGGGGGCGGGGTGGATCAGTTCTTC.

This clonotype appeared many times. The chain links TRBV4-2 to TRBJ1-4, with no clear D. Between the trimmed V and J ends, which lost 1 base and 4 bases, there was a span of 7 bases. CDR3 length: 14 residues. CDR1 is LGHNA, CDR2 YNFKEQ, per germline. The CDR3 here is CASSQGTNNEKLFF. The DNA of the CDR3 is TGTGCCAGCAGCCAAGGGACCAATAATGAAAAACTGTTTTTT.

This clonotype was recorded at least ten times. V gene TRBV4-3 combines with J gene TRBJ2-6, with unresolved D. Per germline, CDR1 LGHNA and CDR2 YSLEER. This CDR3 spans 17 amino acids. Between the trimmed V and J ends, which lost 0 bases and 4 bases, there was a span of 13 bases. CDR3 region: CASSQDLVNAGANVLTF. For the CDR3, the DNA is TGCGCCAGCAGCCAAGATCTGGTGAACGCGGGGGCCAACGTCCTGACTTTC.

The rearrangement uses TRBV7-7 and TRBJ2-5, with TRBD2 as a possible D gene (5 bases). This CDR3 is 17 amino acids long. V dropped 1 base and J dropped 5 bases, with 20 bases sitting between them. Germline V gene sequence: CDR1 SSHAT, CDR2 FNYEAQ (reference sequence). The DNA of the CDR3 is TGTGCCAGCAGCTTAGGAGGGAGCGTGGGGTCATTGGAGACCCAGTACTTC. This encodes CASSLGGSVGSLETQYF. Filled out from reference TRBV7-7 and TRBJ2-5, the complete variable domain reads GAGVSQSPRYKVTKRGQDVTLRCDPISSHATLYWYQQALGQGPEFLTYFNYEAQPDKSGLPSDRFSAERPEGSISTLTIQRTEQRDSAMYRCASSLGGSVGSLETQYFGPGTRLLVL.

This clonotype was seen at least ten times. V is TRBV28 and J is TRBJ2-5; 9 bases align to TRBD1. This CDR3 comprises 15 residues. CDR1 is MDHEN, CDR2 SYDVKM, per germline. With V trimmed by 5 bases and J by 4 bases, 8 bases remained unmatched. In nucleotides, the CDR3 is TGTGCCAGCAGTCTTACCGGGACAGGGATAGAGACCCAGTACTTC. Its translation: CASSLTGTGIETQYF.

The chain uses TRBV4-2 and TRBJ2-7, with TRBD1 identical over 8 bases. J gave up 5 bases and V 1 base, and 13 bases lay outside the gene matches. CDR3 length equals 17 residues. Per the germline V gene, CDR1 is LGHNA and CDR2 is YNFKEQ. In nucleotides, the CDR3 is TGTGCCAGCAGCCAAGCCCCGCAGGGGGCCTCGGACAACGAGCAGTACTTC. Amino acid sequence: CASSQAPQGASDNEQYF.

This clonotype was seen repeatedly, ten times or more. The rearrangement joins TRBV2 to TRBJ1-5; D perhaps matches TRBD1 (6 bases). With 6 bases removed from V and 3 bases from J, the gap between germline ends came to 9 bases. CDR1 and CDR2 from the germline V gene are SNHLY and FYNNEI. This CDR3 region has 13 residues. The CDR3 DNA reads as TGTGCCAGCAGGAACAGGGTCAATCAGCCCCAGCATTTT. Its protein product is CASRNRVNQPQHF.

Ten or more counts support this clonotype. The chain is built from TRBV6-6 and TRBJ2-3, with D unclear. V lost 4 bases, J lost 4 bases, and 9 bases lay in between. The CDR3 runs to 13 residues. The germline CDR1 and CDR2 sequences are MNHNY and SVGAGI (reference sequence). The CDR3 DNA sequence: TGTGCCAGCAGTTCCGAGATGCCAGATACGCAGTATTTT. Its translation is CASSSEMPDTQYF.

This clonotype was picked up many times. The chain employs TRBV12-3 or TRBV12-4 and TRBJ1-1; no firm D call. Trimming removed 3 bases from V and 0 bases from J, with 8 bases in between. The CDR3 has 14 residues. CDR3 DNA: TGTGCCAGCAGTTTTAGAGGTATGAACACTGAAGCTTTCTTT. This gives the protein CASSFRGMNTEAFF.

This clonotype has ten or more counts. This chain links TRBV7-2 with TRBJ2-1, with D unresolved. The germline CDR1 and CDR2 sequences are SGHTA and FQGNSA. V was pared by 1 base and J by 2 bases, with 3 bases between. This CDR3 is built from 13 residues. CDR3 sequence (DNA): TGTGCCAGCAGCTTAGAGGCCTACAATGAGCAGTTCTTC. It is translated as CASSLEAYNEQFF.

The table lists this clonotype with many counts. This chain links TRBV29-1 with TRBJ2-1; TRBD1 matches at 11 bases. Germline V CDR1 and CDR2: SQVTM, ANQGSEA. This CDR3 region has 14 residues. The V segment lost 8 bases and the J segment 6 bases; nucleotides outside the gene matches: 9. As DNA, the CDR3 is TGCAGCACTAGGACAGGGGGCCGTGGCAATGAGCAGTTCTTC. The encoded protein is CSTRTGGRGNEQFF.

This clonotype has at least ten counts. The V gene is TRBV28, the J gene TRBJ2-5; D is perhaps TRBD1 (5 bases). The CDR3 extends over 15 amino acids. Germline-derived CDR1 and CDR2 are MDHEN and SYDVKM. The V and J ends lost 6 bases and 6 bases respectively, with 20 bases between them. The CDR3 coding sequence is TGTGCCAGCAGCCCCGCCCGTAGGGGCATTCAGACCCAGTACTTC. Translated, it gives CASSPARRGIQTQYF.

This clonotype was counted ten times or more. V usage is TRBV7-2 and J usage is TRBJ2-5, with 12 bases aligning to TRBD2. V lost 0 bases, J lost 5 bases, and 4 bases stayed unmatched. CDR3 length: 16 residues. Germline V gene sequence: CDR1 SGHTA, CDR2 FQGNSA. CDR3 in DNA: TGTGCCAGCAGCTTAGCGGCTAGCGGGGGGGCTGAGACCCAGTACTTC. Protein: CASSLAASGGAETQYF.

This clonotype was found once. A clone one base away is much larger, so this may be a read error. The chain employs TRBV30 and TRBJ1-1; D unclear. Germline CDR1 and CDR2: GTSNPN and SVGIG (reference sequence). There are 12 residues in the CDR3. Here the CDR3 reads CDWSGAGTEAFF. The CDR3 DNA follows: TGTGACTGGAGTGGAGCCGGGACTGAAGCTTTCTTT.

This clonotype has at least ten counts. The genes are TRBV5-4 and TRBJ2-1, with a tentative D call TRBD2 (5 bases). Trimming removed 3 bases from V and 4 bases from J, with 17 bases in between. The length of the CDR3 is 16 residues. Germline CDR1 SGHNT, CDR2 YYREEE (reference sequence). For the CDR3, the DNA is TGTGCCAGCAGCTCTTCAAGCGGATATTTTTACAATGAGCAGTTCTTC. It yields the protein CASSSSSGYFYNEQFF.

The sample holds many counts of this clonotype. The chain links TRBV5-1 to TRBJ1-2, with 9 bases fitting TRBD1. J lost 6 bases, V lost 4 bases, and 7 bases had no gene match. CDR3 length: 14 amino acids. Germline V lookup: CDR1 SGHRS, CDR2 YFSETQ. CDR3 nucleotides: TGCGCCAGCAGCCTGGGACAGGGTCACGATGGCTACACCTTC. This gives the protein CASSLGQGHDGYTF. The complete variable domain, with remaining parts taken from reference TRBV5-1 and TRBJ1-2, reads KAGVTQTPRYLIKTRGQQVTLSCSPISGHRSVSWYQQTPGQGLQFLFEYFSETQRNKGNFPGRFSGRQFSNSRSEMNVSTLELGDSALYLCASSLGQGHDGYTFGSGTRLTVV.

This clonotype was counted once. V and J are TRBV14 and TRBJ2-7; 11 bases align to TRBD2. The CDR3 extends over 16 amino acids. V was pared by 5 bases and J by 4 bases, with 10 bases of the junction left unmatched. The germline CDR1 and CDR2 sequences are SGHDN and FVKESK. Here the CDR3 DNA reads TGTGCCAGCAGCAGACCTCTAGCGGGGGGCCTTTACGAGCAGTACTTC. This codes for CASSRPLAGGLYEQYF.

This clonotype has a count of ten or more. V and J are TRBV7-8 and TRBJ2-1; D may be TRBD2 (6 bases). CDR3 size: 16 residues. The germline gives CDR1 SGHVS, CDR2 FQNEAQ. The V and J ends lost 5 bases and 6 bases respectively, with 20 bases between them. This chain's CDR3 is CASSPPRDFLRNEQFF. CDR3 DNA sequence: TGTGCCAGCAGCCCGCCTCGGGACTTTCTCCGCAATGAGCAGTTCTTC.

This clonotype was seen repeatedly, ten times or more. The chain joins TRBV29-1 to TRBJ2-4; D is undetermined. The V and J ends lost 7 bases and 0 bases respectively, with 13 bases between them. The CDR3 covers 14 residues. Per the germline V gene, CDR1 is SQVTM and CDR2 is ANQGSEA. CDR3 nucleotide sequence: TGCAGCGCTGTCCGTGGGCTAGCCAAAAACATTCAGTACTTC. It is translated as CSAVRGLAKNIQYF.

This clonotype occurred a few times. The rearrangement uses TRBV6-5 and TRBJ2-3; possible D gene TRBD2, 5 bases. Trimming shortened V by 2 bases and J by 5 bases, and 11 bases separated the two germline ends. CDR3 length: 14 residues. The germline V gene has CDR1 MNHEY and CDR2 SVGAGI. CDR3 DNA: TGTGCCAGCAGTTACGCGCTAGCCAGAGATACGCAGTATTTT. Protein product: CASSYALARDTQYF.

Concerning this clonotype: A much larger clone differs from this one at a single base, so this may be a read error. This chain uses TRBV11-2 with TRBJ2-1; a possible D gene is TRBD1 (6 bases). Trimming stripped 2 bases from V and 6 bases from J, with 8 bases between. Per germline, CDR1 SGHAT and CDR2 FQNNGV. This CDR3 has 13 amino acids. The CDR3 sequence: CASSLYRVNEQFF. DNA for the CDR3: TGTGCCAGCAGCTTATACAGGGTCAATGAGCAGTTCTTC.